This TCR beta chain was obtained from a study of T cell changes during pregnancy in multiple sclerosis. Germline trimming cut 2 bases from V and 0 bases from J; bases unmatched to any gene: 1. CDR3 length: 16 amino acids. Germline lookup yields CDR1 LNHNV and CDR2 YYDKDF (reference sequence). Produced via immunoSEQ multiplex PCR; TCRdb's table is partial and in-frame only. The sample includes around 99,000 clones, roughly 90% seen only once; the top ten take just under 0.8%. The chain employs TRBV15 and TRBJ2-5, with 12 bases that match TRBD2. The specimen comprised peripheral blood, sampled in the third trimester of pregnancy. This clonotype originated in a female donor in good health, enrolled as a control in a pregnancy study. Here the CDR3 reads CATSRLAGGYQETQYF. CDR3 in DNA: TGTGCCACCAGCAGACTAGCGGGGGGGTACCAAGAGACCCAGTACTTC. The whole variable domain, remainder taken from reference TRBV15 and TRBJ2-5, is DAMVIQNPRYQVTQFGKPVTLSCSQTLNHNVMYWYQQKSSQAPKLLFHYYDKDFNNEADTPDNFQSRRPNTSFCFLDIRSPGLGDTAMYLCATSRLAGGYQETQYFGPGTRLLVL.